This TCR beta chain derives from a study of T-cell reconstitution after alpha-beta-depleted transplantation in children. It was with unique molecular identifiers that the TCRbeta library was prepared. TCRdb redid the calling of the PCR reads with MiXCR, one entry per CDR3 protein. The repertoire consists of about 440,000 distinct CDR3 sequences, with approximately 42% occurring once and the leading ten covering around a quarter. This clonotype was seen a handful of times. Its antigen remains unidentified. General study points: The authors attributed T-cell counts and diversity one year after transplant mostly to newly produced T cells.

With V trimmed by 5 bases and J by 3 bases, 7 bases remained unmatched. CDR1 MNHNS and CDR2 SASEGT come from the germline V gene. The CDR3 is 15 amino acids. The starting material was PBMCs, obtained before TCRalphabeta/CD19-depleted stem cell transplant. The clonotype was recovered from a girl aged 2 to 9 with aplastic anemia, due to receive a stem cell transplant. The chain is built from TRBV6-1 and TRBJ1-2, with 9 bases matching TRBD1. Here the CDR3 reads CASSTRTGEDYGYTF. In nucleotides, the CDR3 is TGTGCCAGCAGTACCCGGACAGGGGAAGACTATGGCTACACCTTC.